This T cell receptor beta chain comes out of a study of shared clonotypes between healthy human individuals. The method was immunoSEQ multiplex PCR; TCRdb's version includes in-frame clones alone and lacks a portion of them. The table has roughly 1,600,000 clones, about 98.5% seen once. On this clone: Its antigen remains unknown.

Overall study findings and caveats: Blood was the sole source, and tissue repertoires probably differ.

The sample taken for sequencing was naive CD4+ T cells sorted from blood. Subset of the sample: CD45RA+ positively selected. The sequence was collected from a man aged 25-45 years in good health.

In DNA, the CDR3 is TGCAGCGCCCAGGGTGGTTCAGATACGCAGTATTTT. It yields the protein CSAQGGSDTQYF. The chain recombines TRBV29-1 with TRBJ2-3; D is possibly TRBD1 (5 bases). The CDR3 is made up of 12 amino acids. V was pared by 7 bases and J by 4 bases, with 12 bases between. CDR1 is SQVTM, CDR2 ANQGSEA, per germline.